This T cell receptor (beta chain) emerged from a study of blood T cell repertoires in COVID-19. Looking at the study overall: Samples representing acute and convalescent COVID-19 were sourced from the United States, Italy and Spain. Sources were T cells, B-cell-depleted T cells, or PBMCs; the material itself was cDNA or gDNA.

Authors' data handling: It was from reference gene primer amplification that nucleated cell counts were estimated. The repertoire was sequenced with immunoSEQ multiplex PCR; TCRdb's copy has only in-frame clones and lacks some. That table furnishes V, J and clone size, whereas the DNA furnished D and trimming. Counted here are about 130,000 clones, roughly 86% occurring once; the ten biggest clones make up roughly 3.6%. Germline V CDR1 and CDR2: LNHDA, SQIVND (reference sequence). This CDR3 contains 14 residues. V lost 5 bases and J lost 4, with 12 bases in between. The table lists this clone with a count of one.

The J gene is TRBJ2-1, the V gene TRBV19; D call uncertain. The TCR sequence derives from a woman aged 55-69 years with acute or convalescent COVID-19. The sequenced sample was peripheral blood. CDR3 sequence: CASSSAGGYNEQFF. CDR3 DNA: TGTGCCAGTAGTTCCGCTGGCGGTTACAATGAGCAGTTCTTC.